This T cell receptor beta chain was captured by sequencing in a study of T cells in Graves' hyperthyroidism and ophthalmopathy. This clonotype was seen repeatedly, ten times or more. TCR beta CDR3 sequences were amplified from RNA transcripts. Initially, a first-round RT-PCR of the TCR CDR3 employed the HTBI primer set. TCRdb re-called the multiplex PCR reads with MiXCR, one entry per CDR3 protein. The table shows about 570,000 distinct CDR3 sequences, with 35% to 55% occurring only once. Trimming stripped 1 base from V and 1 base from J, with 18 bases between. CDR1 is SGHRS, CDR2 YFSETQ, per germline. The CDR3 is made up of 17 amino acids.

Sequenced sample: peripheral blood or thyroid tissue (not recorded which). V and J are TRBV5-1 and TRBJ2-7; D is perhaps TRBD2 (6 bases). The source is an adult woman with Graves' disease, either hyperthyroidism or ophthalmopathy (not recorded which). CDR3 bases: TGCGCCAGCAGCTTGAGGGCAGCGGGCCCCCCTTCCTACGAGCAGTACTTC. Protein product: CASSLRAAGPPSYEQYF.